These T cell receptor beta chains were read from a single sample in a study of cytomegalovirus exposure and HLA in healthy donors. Sequencing used immunoSEQ multiplex PCR; TCRdb keeps in-frame clones, though not all of them. The repertoire holds about 140,000 clones, with around 73% as singletons. Input material: PBMCs. The origin of the receptors is a female donor in good health and CMV-seronegative. CDR3s include the opening cysteine and the closing phenylalanine or tryptophan. The D gene is left open where the match is weak. Size tells how often a clone was seen (once, few, many) or the class of an expanded clone, and some rows leave it out.

clone size,J gene,V gene,D gene,CDR3 protein,CDR3 DNA
-,TRBJ1-4,TRBV7-2,-,CASSVKREKLFF,TGTGCCAGCAGCGTCAAGAGGGAAAAACTGTTTTTT
few,TRBJ1-5,TRBV4-1,-,CASSPTDSNSNQPQHF,TGTGCCAGCAGCCCTACGGACAGCAATAGCAATCAGCCCCAGCATTTT
-,TRBJ1-2,TRBV6-5,-,CASSSLTGANYGYPF,TGTGCCAGCAGTTCCCTAACAGGAGCTAACTATGGCTACCCCTTC
-,TRBJ1-1,TRBV7-9,-,CSSSLVGVIGPNTEAFF,TGTTCCAGCAGCTTAGTCGGGGTCATAGGGCCGAACACTGAAGCTTTCTTT
-,TRBJ1-4,TRBV11-1,-,CASSESSATNEKLFF,TGTGCCAGCAGCGAGTCCAGCGCAACTAATGAAAAACTGTTTTTT
-,TRBJ2-3,TRBV15,-,CATSSRADTQYF,TGTGCCACCAGCAGTCGTGCAGATACGCAGTATTTT
-,TRBJ1-3,TRBV7-2,TRBD1,CASPLAGGFGAGNTIYF,TGTGCCAGCCCCCTGGCAGGGGGCTTCGGGGCTGGAAACACCATATATTTT
once,TRBJ1-1,TRBV7-9,TRBD1,CASSPTQGANTEAFF,TGTGCCAGCAGCCCCACACAGGGGGCGAACACTGAAGCTTTCTTT
-,TRBJ2-2,TRBV5-1,TRBD2,CASSSGGHTNTGELFF,TGCGCCAGTTCTAGCGGGGGGCATACGAACACCGGGGAGCTGTTTTTT
-,TRBJ2-7,TRBV6-5,-,CASSYGALEYF,TGTGCCAGCAGTTACGGGGCACTGGAGTACTTC
-,TRBJ1-2,TRBV15,-,CATSRDGRGGSGYTF,TGTGCCACCAGCAGAGATGGGAGGGGGGGCTCTGGCTACACCTTC
-,TRBJ1-1,TRBV7-9,-,CSSSLALQLGGSEAFF,TGTTCCAGCAGCTTAGCCCTGCAGTTGGGAGGGTCTGAAGCTTTCTTT
-,TRBJ2-7,TRBV2,-,CASSEGRWEQYF,TGTGCCAGCAGTGAAGGGCGGTGGGAGCAGTACTTC
-,TRBJ1-1,TRBV27,-,CASSLTVNTEAFF,TGTGCCAGCAGTTTGACAGTCAACACTGAAGCTTTCTTT
-,TRBJ1-5,TRBV28,TRBD1,CASGNRGSNQPQHF,TGTGCCAGCGGGAACAGGGGAAGCAATCAGCCCCAGCATTTT
-,TRBJ2-1,TRBV11-2,TRBD1,CASTDRGPYNEQFF,TGTGCCAGCACCGACAGGGGCCCCTACAATGAGCAGTTCTTC
-,TRBJ1-2,TRBV6-5,TRBD1,CASSVGQGNYGYTF,TGTGCCAGCAGTGTGGGACAGGGTAACTATGGCTACACCTTC
-,TRBJ1-5,TRBV11-2,-,CASSPANSLNSNQPQHF,TGTGCCAGCAGCCCCGCCAACAGTTTAAATAGCAATCAGCCCCAGCATTTT
few,TRBJ1-2,TRBV5-1,-,CASSPRDNLHGYTF,TGCGCCAGCAGCCCCCGGGACAATTTACATGGCTACACCTTC
-,TRBJ1-3,TRBV6-5,TRBD1,CASSATGSYGNTIYF,TGTGCCAGCAGTGCGACAGGGTCGTACGGAAACACCATATATTTT
-,TRBJ1-5,TRBV27,TRBD1,CASSFRQGDQPQHF,TGTGCCAGCAGTTTCCGACAGGGGGATCAGCCCCAGCATTTT
-,TRBJ2-1,TRBV19,TRBD2,CASSIEGIAGGRVREQFF,TGTGCCAGTAGTATAGAGGGAATAGCGGGGGGGCGAGTCAGGGAGCAGTTCTTC
-,TRBJ2-1,TRBV18,-,CASSRYSGNNEQFF,TGTGCCAGCTCGCGTTATAGCGGCAACAATGAGCAGTTCTTC
-,TRBJ2-2,TRBV27,TRBD2,CASSSGLAGGVGGELFF,TGTGCCAGCAGTTCGGGACTAGCGGGAGGGGTCGGCGGGGAGCTGTTTTTT
-,TRBJ1-5,TRBV9,-,CASSPSGSGVNQPQHF,TGTGCCAGCAGCCCCTCGGGCAGCGGCGTCAATCAGCCCCAGCATTTT
once,TRBJ1-1,TRBV28,TRBD1,CASYVPGQGTNTEAFF,TGTGCCAGCTACGTCCCGGGACAGGGGACCAACACTGAAGCTTTCTTT
-,TRBJ2-7,TRBV27,-,CASSSGAGDNEQYF,TGTGCCAGCAGCTCTGGGGCAGGGGATAATGAGCAGTACTTC
-,TRBJ1-1,TRBV6-1,-,CASSYSEAFF,TGTGCCAGCAGTTACTCGGAAGCTTTCTTT
-,TRBJ1-2,TRBV7-4,-,CASSRKRTVIFISNYGYTF,TGTGCCAGCAGCCGAAAACGGACAGTTATCTTTATATCTAACTATGGCTACACCTTC
few,TRBJ2-4,TRBV11-2,-,CASSSQAQAKNIQYF,TGTGCCAGCAGCTCACAGGCGCAAGCCAAAAACATTCAGTACTTC
-,TRBJ1-1,TRBV6-6,TRBD1,CAGTEGQLTEAFF,TGTGCCGGCACCGAGGGACAGCTCACTGAAGCTTTCTTT
once,TRBJ1-3,TRBV12-5,-,CASGLVAESSGNTIYF,TGTGCTAGTGGTTTGGTAGCGGAGAGCTCTGGAAACACCATATATTTT
once,TRBJ2-1,TRBV5-4,TRBD2,CASSNPLAGGRHNEQFF,TGTGCCAGCAGCAACCCCCTAGCGGGAGGTAGACACAATGAGCAGTTCTTC
-,TRBJ2-7,TRBV7-2,-,CASSAPRGVGYEQYF,TGTGCCAGCAGCGCCCCTAGGGGCGTGGGCTACGAGCAGTACTTC
-,TRBJ1-2,TRBV7-9,TRBD1,CASSPGDSAYGYTF,TGTGCCAGCAGCCCAGGGGACAGCGCCTATGGCTACACCTTC
-,TRBJ1-2,TRBV7-3,-,CASGTGDGYTF,TGTGCCAGCGGAACGGGGGATGGCTACACCTTC
-,TRBJ1-5,TRBV2,TRBD1,CASSDGDSDQPQHF,TGTGCCAGCAGTGATGGGGACAGCGATCAGCCCCAGCATTTT
-,TRBJ2-5,TRBV5-5,-,CASSLSQAAIQETQYF,TGTGCCAGCAGCTTGAGTCAAGCGGCGATCCAAGAGACCCAGTACTTC
-,TRBJ1-1,TRBV7-9,-,CASSLGGWRGMNTEAFF,TGTGCCAGCAGCTTAGGAGGGTGGCGGGGCATGAACACTGAAGCTTTCTTT
few,TRBJ2-5,TRBV9,TRBD2,CASSPRGSGGDIQETQYF,TGTGCCAGCAGCCCTAGAGGGAGCGGGGGGGATATACAAGAGACCCAGTACTTC
-,TRBJ1-1,TRBV28,-,CASSSPFRGTTFSRAFF,TGTGCCAGCAGCTCCCCGTTTAGGGGGACAACCTTCAGTAGGGCTTTCTTT
-,TRBJ2-3,TRBV20-1,-,CSARYQPGQYF,TGCAGTGCTAGGTACCAGCCGGGGCAGTATTTT
once,TRBJ2-7,TRBV27,TRBD1,CASSLRDRVGEQYF,TGTGCCAGCAGTTTACGGGACAGGGTGGGGGAGCAGTACTTC
few,TRBJ1-1,TRBV25-1,-,CASSESGTRGAFF,TGTGCCAGCAGTGAATCTGGAACAAGAGGGGCTTTCTTT
few,TRBJ1-5,TRBV28,-,CASSVQNQPQHF,TGTGCCAGCAGTGTACAAAATCAGCCCCAGCATTTT
-,TRBJ2-2,TRBV21-1,-,CASGDRPNTGELFF,TGTGCCAGCGGGGACAGACCGAACACCGGGGAGCTGTTTTTT